This T cell receptor (beta chain) was obtained from a study of B cell selection in AIRE deficiency. General study results and limits: With only TCRbeta sequenced, over 30% of shared healthy Treg sequences overlapped Tconv. Shorter CDR3s marked shared Treg sequences, biased toward few non-templated insertions. About 31% of healthy-shared Treg TCRbeta sequences appeared in patient Tconv cells. Healthy donors alone shared around 33% of a few thousand Treg sequences; patients alone approximately 9.4%.

To note about this clone: Its antigen is not known.

Germline values: CDR1 SGHRS, CDR2 YFSETQ. Trimming left V 3 bases short and J 5 bases short, with 20 bases between. The CDR3 covers 16 residues. Sorting defined conventional CD4 T cells as CD4+CD127+. Assay: immunoSEQ multiplex PCR; the TCRdb copy retains only in-frame clones and omits some. Of 20,000 to 25,000 clones in the sample, 97% are singletons; the top ten hold 0.17%. The receptor was isolated from a human donor with AIRE deficiency. V is TRBV5-1 and J is TRBJ2-5; D call uncertain. Sequenced: conventional CD4+ T cells sorted from PBMCs. This chain's CDR3 is CASSWHPGSPEETQYF. The CDR3 DNA sequence: TGCGCCAGCAGCTGGCACCCCGGATCCCCGGAGGAGACCCAGTACTTC.